This T cell receptor beta chain originates from a study of response to subunit inactivated influenza vaccine. This clonotype was found many times. MiXCR was run by TCRdb on the RT-PCR reads, yielding one entry per CDR3 protein. The table includes 650,000 or so distinct CDR3 sequences, less than 15% detected once. CDR3 length equals 13 residues. V was cut by 5 bases and J by 8 bases, with 15 bases left in between. The material sequenced was PBMCs from blood, taken less than 15 days before vaccination. The chain has TRBV12-3 or TRBV12-4 and TRBJ1-1; TRBD1 might be the D (6 bases). This receptor was taken from a man aged 50 or older who received an inactivated influenza vaccine. The CDR3 sequence: CASSTNDRKEAFF. The CDR3 DNA is TGTGCCAGCAGTACCAATGACAGGAAGGAAGCTTTCTTT.